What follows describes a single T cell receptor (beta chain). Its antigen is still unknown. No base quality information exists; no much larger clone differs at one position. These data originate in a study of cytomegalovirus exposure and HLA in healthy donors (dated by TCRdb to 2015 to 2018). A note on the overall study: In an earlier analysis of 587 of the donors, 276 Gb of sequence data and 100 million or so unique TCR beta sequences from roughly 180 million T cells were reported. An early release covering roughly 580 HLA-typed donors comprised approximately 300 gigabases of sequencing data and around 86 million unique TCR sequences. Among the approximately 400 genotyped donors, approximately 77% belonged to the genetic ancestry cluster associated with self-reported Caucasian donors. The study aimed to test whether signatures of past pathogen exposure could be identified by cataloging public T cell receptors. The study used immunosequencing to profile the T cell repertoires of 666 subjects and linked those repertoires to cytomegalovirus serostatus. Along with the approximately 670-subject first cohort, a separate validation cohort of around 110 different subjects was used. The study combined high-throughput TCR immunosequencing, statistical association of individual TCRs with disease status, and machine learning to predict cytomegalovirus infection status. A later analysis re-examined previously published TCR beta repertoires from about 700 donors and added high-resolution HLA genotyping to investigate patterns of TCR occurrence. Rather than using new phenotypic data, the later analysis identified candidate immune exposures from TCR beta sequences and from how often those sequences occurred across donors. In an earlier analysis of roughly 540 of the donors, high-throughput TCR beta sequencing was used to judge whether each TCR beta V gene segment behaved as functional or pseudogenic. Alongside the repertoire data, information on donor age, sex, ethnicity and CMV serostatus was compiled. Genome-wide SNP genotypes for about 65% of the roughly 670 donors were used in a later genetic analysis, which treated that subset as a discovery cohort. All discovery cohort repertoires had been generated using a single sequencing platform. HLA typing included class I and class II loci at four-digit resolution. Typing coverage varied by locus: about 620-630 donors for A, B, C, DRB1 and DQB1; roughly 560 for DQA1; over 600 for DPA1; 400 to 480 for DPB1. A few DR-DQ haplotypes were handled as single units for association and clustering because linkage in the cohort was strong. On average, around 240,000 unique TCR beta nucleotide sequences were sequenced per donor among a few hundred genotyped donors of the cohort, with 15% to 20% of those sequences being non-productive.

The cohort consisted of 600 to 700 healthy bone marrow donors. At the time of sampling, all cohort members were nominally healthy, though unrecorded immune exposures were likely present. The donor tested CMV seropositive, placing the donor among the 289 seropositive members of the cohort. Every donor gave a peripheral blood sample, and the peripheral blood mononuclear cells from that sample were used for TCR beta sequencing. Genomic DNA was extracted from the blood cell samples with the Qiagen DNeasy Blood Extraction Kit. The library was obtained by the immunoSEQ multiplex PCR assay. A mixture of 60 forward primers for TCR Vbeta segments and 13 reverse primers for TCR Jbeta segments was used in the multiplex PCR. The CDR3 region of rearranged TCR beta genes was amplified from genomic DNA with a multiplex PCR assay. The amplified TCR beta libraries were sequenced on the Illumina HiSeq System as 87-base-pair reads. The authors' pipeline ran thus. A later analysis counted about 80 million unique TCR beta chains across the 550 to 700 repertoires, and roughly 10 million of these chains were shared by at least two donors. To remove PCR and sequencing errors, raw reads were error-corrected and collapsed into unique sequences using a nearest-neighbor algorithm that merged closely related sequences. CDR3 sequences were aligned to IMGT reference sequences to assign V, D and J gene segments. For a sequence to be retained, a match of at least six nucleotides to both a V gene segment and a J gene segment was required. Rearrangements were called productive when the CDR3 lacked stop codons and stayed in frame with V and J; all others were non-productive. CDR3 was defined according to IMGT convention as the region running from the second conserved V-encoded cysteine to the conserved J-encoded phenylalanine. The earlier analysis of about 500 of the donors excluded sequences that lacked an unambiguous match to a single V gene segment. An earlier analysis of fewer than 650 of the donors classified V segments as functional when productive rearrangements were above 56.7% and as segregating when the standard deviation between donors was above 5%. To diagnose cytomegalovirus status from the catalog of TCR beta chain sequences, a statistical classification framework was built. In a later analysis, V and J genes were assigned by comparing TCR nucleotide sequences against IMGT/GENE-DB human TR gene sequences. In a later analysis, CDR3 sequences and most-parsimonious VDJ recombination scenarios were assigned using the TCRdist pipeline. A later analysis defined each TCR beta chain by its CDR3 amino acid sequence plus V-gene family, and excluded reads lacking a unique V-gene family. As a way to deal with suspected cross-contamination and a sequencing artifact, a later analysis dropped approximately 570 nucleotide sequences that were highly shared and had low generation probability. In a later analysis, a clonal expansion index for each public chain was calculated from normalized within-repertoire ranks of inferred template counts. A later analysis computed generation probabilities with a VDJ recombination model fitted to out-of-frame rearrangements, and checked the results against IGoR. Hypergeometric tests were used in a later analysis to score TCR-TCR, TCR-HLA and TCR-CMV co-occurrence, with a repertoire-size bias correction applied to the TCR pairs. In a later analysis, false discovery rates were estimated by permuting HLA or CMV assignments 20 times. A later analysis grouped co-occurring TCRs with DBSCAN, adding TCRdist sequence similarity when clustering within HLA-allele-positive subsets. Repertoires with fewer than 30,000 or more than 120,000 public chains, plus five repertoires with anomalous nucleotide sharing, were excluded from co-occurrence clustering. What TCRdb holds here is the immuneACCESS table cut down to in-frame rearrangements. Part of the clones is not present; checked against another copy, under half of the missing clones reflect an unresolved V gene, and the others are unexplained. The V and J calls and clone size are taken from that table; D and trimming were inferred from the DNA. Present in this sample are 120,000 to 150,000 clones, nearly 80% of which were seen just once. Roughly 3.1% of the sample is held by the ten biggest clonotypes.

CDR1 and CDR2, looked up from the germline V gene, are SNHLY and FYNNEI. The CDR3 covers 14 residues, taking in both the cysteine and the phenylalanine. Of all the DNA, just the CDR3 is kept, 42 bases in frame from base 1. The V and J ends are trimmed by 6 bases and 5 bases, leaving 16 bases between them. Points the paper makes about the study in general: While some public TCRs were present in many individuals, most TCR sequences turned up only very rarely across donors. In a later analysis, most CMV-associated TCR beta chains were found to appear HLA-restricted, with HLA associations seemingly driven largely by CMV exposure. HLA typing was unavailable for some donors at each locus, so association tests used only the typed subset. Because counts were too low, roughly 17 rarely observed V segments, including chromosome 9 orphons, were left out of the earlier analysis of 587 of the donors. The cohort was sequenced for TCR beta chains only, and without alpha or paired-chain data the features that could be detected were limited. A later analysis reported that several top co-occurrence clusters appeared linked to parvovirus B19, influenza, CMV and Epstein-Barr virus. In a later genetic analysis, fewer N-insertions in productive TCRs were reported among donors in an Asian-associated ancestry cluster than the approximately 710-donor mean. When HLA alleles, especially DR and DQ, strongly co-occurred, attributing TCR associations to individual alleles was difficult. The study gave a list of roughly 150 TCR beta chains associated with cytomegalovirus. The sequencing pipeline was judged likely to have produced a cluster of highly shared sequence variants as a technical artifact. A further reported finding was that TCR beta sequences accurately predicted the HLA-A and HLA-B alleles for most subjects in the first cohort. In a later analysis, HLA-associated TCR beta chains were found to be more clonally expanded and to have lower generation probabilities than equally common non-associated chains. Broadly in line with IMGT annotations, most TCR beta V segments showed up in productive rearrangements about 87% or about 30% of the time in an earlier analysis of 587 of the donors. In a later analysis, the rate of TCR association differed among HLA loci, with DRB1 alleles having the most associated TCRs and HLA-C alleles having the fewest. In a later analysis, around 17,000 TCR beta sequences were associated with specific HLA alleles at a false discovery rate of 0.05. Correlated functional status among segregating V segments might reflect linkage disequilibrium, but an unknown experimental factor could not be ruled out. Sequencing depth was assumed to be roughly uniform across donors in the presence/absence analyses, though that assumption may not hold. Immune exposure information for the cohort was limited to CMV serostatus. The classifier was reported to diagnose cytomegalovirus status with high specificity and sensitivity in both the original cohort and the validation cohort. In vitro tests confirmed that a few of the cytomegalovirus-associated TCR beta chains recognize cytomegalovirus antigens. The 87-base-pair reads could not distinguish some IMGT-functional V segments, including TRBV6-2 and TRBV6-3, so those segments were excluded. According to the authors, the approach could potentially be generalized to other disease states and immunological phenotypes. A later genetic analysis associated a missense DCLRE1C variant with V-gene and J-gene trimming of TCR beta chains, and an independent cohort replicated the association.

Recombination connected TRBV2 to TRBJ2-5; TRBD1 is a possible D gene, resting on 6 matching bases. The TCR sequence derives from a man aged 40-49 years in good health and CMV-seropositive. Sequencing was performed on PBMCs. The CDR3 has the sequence CASRRRDTRETQYF. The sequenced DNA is TGTGCCAGCAGACGCCGGGACACTCGGGAGACCCAGTACTTC.